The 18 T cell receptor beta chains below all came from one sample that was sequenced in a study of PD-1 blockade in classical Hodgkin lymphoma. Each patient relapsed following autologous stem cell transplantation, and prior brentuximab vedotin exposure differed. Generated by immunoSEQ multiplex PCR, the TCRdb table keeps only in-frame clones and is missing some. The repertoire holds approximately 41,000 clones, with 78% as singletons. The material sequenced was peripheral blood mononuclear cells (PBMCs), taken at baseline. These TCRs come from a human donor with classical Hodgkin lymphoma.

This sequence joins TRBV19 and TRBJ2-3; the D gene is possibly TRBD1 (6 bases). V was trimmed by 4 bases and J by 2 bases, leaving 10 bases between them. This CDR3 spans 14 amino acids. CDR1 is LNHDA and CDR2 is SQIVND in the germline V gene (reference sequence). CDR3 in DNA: TGTGCCAGTAGTAATTCAGGGGACACAGATACGCAGTATTTT. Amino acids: CASSNSGDTDTQYF.

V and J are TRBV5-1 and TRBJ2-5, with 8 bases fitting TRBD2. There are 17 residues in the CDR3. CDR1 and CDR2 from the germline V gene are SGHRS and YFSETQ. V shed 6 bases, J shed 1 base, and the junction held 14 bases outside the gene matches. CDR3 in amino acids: CASTPNGGGMGQETQYF. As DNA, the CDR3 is TGCGCCAGCACCCCAAACGGGGGGGGGATGGGCCAAGAGACCCAGTACTTC.

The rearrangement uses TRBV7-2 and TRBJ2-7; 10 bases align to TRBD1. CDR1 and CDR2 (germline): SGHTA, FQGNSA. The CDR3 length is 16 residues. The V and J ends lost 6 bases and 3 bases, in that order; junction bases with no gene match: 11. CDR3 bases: TGTGCCAGCAGACAATGGGTCCGGGACAGGGGCTACGAGCAGTACTTC. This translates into CASRQWVRDRGYEQYF.

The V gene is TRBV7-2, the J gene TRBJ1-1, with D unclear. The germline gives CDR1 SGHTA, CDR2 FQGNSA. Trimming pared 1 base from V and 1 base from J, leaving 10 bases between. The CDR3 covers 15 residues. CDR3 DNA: TGTGCCAGCAGCTTAGTTCCGAGATCGAACACTGAAGCTTTCTTT. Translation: CASSLVPRSNTEAFF.

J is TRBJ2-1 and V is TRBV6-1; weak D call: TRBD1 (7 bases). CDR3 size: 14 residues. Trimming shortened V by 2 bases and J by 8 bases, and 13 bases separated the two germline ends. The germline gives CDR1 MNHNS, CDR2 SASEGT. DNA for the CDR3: TGTGCCAGCAGTGAACAGGGGGGAGTCGATGAGCAGTTCTTC. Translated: CASSEQGGVDEQFF.

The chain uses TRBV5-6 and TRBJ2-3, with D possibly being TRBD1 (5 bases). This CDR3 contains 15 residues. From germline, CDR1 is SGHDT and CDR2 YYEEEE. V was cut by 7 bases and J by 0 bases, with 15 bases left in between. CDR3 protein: CASLLGWGSTDTQYF. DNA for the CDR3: TGTGCCAGCCTGCTGGGGTGGGGCAGCACAGATACGCAGTATTTT.

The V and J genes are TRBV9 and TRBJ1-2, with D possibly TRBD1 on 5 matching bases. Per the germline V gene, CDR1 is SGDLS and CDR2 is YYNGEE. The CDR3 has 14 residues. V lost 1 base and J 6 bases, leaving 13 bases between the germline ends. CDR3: CASSVNHQGNGYTF. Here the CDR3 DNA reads TGTGCCAGCAGCGTAAATCACCAGGGTAATGGCTACACCTTC.

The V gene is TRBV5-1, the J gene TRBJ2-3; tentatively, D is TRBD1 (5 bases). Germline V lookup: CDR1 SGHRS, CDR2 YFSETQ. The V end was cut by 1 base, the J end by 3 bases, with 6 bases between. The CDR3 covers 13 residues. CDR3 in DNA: TGCGCCAGCAGCTTGAGGGGAACAGATACGCAGTATTTT. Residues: CASSLRGTDTQYF.

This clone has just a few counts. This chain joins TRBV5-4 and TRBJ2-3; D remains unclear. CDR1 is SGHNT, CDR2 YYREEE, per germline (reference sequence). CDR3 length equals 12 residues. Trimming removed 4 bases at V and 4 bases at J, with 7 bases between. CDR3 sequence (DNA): TGTGCCAGCAGCCCGCGCCCAGATACGCAGTATTTT. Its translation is CASSPRPDTQYF. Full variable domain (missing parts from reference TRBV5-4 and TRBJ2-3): ETGVTQSPTHLIKTRGQQVTLRCSSQSGHNTVSWYQQALGQGPQFIFQYYREEENGRGNFPPRFSGLQFPNYSSELNVNALELDDSALYLCASSPRPDTQYFGPGTRLTVL.

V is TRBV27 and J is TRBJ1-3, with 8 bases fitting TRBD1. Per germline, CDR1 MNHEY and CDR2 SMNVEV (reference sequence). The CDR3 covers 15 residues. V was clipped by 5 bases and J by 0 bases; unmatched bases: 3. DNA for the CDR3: TGTGCCAGCAGTCGACAGGGGAGCTCTGGAAACACCATATATTTT. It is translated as CASSRQGSSGNTIYF.

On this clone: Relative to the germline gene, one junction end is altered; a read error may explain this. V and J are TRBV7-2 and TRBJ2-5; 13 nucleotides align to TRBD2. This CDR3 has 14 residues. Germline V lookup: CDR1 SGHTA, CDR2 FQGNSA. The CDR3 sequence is CASTLTSGGAAQYF. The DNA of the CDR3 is TGTGCCAGCACCTTAACTAGCGGGGGGGCTGCCCAGTACTTC.

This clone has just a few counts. The CDR3 spells CASSFQLAGGPSYEQYF. The CDR3 coding sequence is TGTGCCAGCAGCTTTCAACTAGCGGGGGGTCCTTCCTACGAGCAGTACTTC. J is TRBJ2-7 and V is TRBV11-2, with 12 bases lining up with TRBD2. V lost 3 bases, J lost 1 base, and 7 bases stayed unmatched. This CDR3 spans 17 amino acids. CDR1 SGHAT and CDR2 FQNNGV come from the germline V gene.

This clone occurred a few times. CDR3 sequence (DNA): TGTGCCAGCAGTTTATTCCCTAGCGCTGGAGATACGCAGTATTTT. It is translated as CASSLFPSAGDTQYF. The chain uses TRBV27 and TRBJ2-3, with a weak D call TRBD2 (6 bases). The length of the CDR3 is 15 residues. V dropped 1 base and J dropped 5 bases, with 13 bases sitting between them. Germline assignment: CDR1 MNHEY and CDR2 SMNVEV (reference sequence).

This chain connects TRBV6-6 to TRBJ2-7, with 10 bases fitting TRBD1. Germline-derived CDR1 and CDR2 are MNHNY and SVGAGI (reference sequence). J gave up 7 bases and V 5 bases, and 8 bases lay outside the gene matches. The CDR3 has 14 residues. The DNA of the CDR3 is TGTGCCAGCAGTCCTAGACAGGGGGCTTGGGAGCAGTACTTC. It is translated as CASSPRQGAWEQYF.

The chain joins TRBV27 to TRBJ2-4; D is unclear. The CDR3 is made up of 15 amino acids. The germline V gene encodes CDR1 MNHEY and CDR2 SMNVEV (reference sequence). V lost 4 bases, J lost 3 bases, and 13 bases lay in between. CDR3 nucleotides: TGTGCCAGCAGTTCCAACCTCGAGAGCAAAAACATTCAGTACTTC. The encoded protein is CASSSNLESKNIQYF.

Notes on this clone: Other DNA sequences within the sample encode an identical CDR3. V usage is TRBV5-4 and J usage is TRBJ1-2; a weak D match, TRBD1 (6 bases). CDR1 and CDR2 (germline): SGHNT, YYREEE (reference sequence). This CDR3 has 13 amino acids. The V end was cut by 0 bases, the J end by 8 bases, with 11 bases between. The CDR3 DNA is TGTGCCAGCAGCTTGGCAGGGGTTGGGGGCTACACCTTC. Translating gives CASSLAGVGGYTF.

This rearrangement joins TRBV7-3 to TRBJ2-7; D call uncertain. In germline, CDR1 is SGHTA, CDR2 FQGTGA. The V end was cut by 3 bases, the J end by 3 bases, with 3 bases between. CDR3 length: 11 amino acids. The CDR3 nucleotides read TGTGCCAGCAGCTTCCTCTACGAGCAGTACTTC. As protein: CASSFLYEQYF.

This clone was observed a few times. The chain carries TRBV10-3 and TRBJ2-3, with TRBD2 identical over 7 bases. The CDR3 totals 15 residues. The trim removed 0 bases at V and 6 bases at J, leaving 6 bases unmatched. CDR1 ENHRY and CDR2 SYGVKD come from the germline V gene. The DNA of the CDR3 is TGTGCCATCAGTGAGTCCCGGACTAGTTTGGATACGCAGTATTTT. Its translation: CAISESRTSLDTQYF.